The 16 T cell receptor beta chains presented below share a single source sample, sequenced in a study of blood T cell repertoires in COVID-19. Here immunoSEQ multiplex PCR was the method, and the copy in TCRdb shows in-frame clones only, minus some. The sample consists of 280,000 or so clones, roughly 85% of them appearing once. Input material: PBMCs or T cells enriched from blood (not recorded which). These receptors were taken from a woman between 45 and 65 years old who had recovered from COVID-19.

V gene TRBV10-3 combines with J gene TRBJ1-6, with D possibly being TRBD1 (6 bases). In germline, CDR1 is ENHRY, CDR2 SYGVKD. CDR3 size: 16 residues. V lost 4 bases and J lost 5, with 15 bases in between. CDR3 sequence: CAISGRTDQDNSPLHF. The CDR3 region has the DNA TGTGCCATCAGTGGAAGGACAGACCAAGATAATTCACCCCTCCACTTT.

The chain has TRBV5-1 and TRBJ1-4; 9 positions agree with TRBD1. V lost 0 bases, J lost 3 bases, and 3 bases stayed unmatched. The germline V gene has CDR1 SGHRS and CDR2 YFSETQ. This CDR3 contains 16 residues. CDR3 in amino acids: CASSLGRTGANEKLFF. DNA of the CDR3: TGCGCCAGCAGCTTGGGTCGGACAGGGGCTAATGAAAAACTGTTTTTT.

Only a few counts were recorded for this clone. The DNA of the CDR3 is TGTGCCAGTAAACGAAAGGGGAGCAATCAGCCCCAGCATTTT. It codes for CASKRKGSNQPQHF. V and J are TRBV19 and TRBJ1-5; the D gene is possibly TRBD1 (5 bases). Germline V lookup: CDR1 LNHDA, CDR2 SQIVND (reference sequence). CDR3 length: 14 residues. Trimming took off 7 bases at V and 1 base at J, with 11 bases between the two ends.

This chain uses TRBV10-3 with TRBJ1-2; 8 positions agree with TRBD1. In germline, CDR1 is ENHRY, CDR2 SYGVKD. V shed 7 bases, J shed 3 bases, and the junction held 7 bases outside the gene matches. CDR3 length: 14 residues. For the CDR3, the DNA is TGTGCCATCAAGCAGACAGGGGAAGACTATGGCTACACCTTC. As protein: CAIKQTGEDYGYTF.

CDR3 protein: CASSPLRDNEKLFF. The DNA of the CDR3 is TGTGCCAGCAGCCCCCTCAGGGATAATGAAAAACTGTTTTTT. This chain links TRBV27 with TRBJ1-4; a weak D match, TRBD1 (5 bases). V dropped 6 bases and J dropped 4 bases, with 12 bases sitting between them. Germline V lookup: CDR1 MNHEY, CDR2 SMNVEV (reference sequence). The CDR3 extends over 14 amino acids.

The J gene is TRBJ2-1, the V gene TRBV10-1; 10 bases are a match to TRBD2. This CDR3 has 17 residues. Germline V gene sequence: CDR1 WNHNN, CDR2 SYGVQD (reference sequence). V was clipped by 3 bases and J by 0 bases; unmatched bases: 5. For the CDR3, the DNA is TGCGCCAGCAGTGAACGGACTAGCGGATACTCCTACAATGAGCAGTTCTTC. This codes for CASSERTSGYSYNEQFF.

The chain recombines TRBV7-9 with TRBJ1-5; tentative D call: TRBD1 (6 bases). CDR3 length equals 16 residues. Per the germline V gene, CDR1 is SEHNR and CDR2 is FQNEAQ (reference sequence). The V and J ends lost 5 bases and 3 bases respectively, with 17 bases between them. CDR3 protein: CASSHDRQGYNQPQHF. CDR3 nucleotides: TGTGCCAGCAGCCATGACCGCCAGGGGTACAATCAGCCCCAGCATTTT.

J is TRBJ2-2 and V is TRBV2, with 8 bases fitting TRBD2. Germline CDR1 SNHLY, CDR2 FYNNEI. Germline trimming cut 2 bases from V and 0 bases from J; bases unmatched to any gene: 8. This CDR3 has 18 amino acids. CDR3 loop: CASSEPGRGVSNTGELFF. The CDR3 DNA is TGTGCCAGCAGTGAACCAGGGCGGGGGGTCTCGAACACCGGGGAGCTGTTTTTT.

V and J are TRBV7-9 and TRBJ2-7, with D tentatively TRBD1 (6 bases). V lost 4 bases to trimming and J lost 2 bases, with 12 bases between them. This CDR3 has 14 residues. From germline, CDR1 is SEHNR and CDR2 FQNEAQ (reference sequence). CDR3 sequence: CASSSRDTPYEQYF. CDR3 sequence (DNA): TGTGCCAGCAGCTCACGGGACACCCCCTACGAGCAGTACTTC.

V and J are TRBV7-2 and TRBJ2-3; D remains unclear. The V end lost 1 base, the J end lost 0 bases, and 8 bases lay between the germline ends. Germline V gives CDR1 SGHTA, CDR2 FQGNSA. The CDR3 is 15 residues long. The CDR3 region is CASSLGPGSTDTQYF. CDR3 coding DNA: TGTGCCAGCAGCTTAGGGCCAGGAAGCACAGATACGCAGTATTTT.

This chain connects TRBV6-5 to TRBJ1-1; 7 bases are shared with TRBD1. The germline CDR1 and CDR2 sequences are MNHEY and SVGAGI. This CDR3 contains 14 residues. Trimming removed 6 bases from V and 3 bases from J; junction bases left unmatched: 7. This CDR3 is CASRRHRGYTEAFF. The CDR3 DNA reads TGTGCCAGCAGACGCCACAGGGGATACACTGAAGCTTTCTTT.

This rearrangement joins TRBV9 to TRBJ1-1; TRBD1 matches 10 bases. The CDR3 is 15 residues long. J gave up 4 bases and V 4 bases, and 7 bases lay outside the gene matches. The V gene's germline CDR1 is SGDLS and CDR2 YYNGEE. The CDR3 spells CASSFGTGEGTEAFF. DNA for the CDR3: TGTGCCAGCAGCTTCGGGACAGGGGAGGGCACTGAAGCTTTCTTT.

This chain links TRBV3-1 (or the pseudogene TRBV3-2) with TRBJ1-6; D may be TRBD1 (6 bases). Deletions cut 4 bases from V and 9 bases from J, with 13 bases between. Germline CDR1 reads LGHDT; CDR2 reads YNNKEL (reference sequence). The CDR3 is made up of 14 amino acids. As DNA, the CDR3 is TGTGCCAGCAGCCGTACAGGGTCCGGTTCACCCCTCCACTTT. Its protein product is CASSRTGSGSPLHF.

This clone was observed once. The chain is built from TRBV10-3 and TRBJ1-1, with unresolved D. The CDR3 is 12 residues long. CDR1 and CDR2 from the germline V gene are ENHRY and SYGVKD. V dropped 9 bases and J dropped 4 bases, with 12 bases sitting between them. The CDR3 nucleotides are TGTGCCATAGGACGAGGAGGCACTGAAGCTTTCTTT. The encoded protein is CAIGRGGTEAFF.

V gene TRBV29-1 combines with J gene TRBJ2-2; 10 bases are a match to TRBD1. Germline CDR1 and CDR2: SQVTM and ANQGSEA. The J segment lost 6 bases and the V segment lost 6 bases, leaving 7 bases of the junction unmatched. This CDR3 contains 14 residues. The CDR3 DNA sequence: TGCAGCGTGGAGGGACAGGGGTTGTCCGGGGAGCTGTTTTTT. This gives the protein CSVEGQGLSGELFF.

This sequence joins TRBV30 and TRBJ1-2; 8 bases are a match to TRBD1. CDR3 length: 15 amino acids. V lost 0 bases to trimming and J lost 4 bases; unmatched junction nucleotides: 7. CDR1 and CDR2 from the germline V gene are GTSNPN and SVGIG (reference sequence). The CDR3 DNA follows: TGTGCCTGGAGTGTGGGGAGACAGGGGACCTATGGCTACACCTTC. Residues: CAWSVGRQGTYGYTF. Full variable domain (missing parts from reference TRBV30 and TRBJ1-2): SQTIHQWPATLVQPVGSPLSLECTVEGTSNPNLYWYRQAAGRGLQLLFYSVGIGQISSEVPQNLSASRPQDRQFILSSKKLLLSDSGFYLCAWSVGRQGTYGYTFGSGTRLTVV.